What follows are 31 T cell receptor beta chains derived from one specimen sequenced in a study of T cells after yellow fever vaccination. TCRdb recomputed calls from the 5' RACE reads with MiXCR, one row per CDR3 protein. The data hold some 550,000 distinct CDR3 sequences, with about a fifth observed a single time. The sample here was PBMCs, taken 15 days after the yellow fever booster vaccination. The receptors were gathered from a man aged 30-40 years who received the YFV17D yellow fever vaccine.

This clonotype was detected once. The chain uses TRBV20-1 and TRBJ2-5, with TRBD2 identical over 7 bases. This CDR3 comprises 14 residues. Germline V gene data show CDR1 as DFQATT and CDR2 as SNEGSKA (reference sequence). Unmatched junction bases numbered 11, after V lost 6 bases and J lost 4 bases. The CDR3 coding sequence is TGCAGTGCAATTTTGGGGACTACCGGAGAGACCCAGTACTTC. Amino acid sequence: CSAILGTTGETQYF.

This chain uses TRBV19 with TRBJ2-7; tentative D call: TRBD2 (6 bases). Looked up from germline, CDR1 is LNHDA and CDR2 is SQIVND (reference sequence). Trimming shortened V by 3 bases and J by 0 bases, and 12 bases separated the two germline ends. CDR3 length equals 15 residues. The CDR3 here is CASSIAGPSSYEQYF. The CDR3 region has the DNA TGTGCCAGTAGTATCGCGGGACCGAGCTCCTACGAGCAGTACTTC. The whole variable domain, remainder taken from reference TRBV19 and TRBJ2-7, is DGGITQSPKYLFRKEGQNVTLSCEQNLNHDAMYWYRQDPGQGLRLIYYSQIVNDFQKGDIAEGYSVSREKKESFPLTVTSAQKNPTAFYLCASSIAGPSSYEQYFGPGTRLTVT.

The CDR3 reads CATSTNVGTGRQETQYF. The CDR3 DNA sequence: TGTGCCACCAGCACCAATGTTGGGACAGGGAGGCAAGAGACCCAGTACTTC. This rearrangement joins TRBV15 to TRBJ2-5, with 9 bases matching TRBD1. Germline V gene lookup returns CDR1 LNHNV and CDR2 YYDKDF (reference sequence). Germline trimming cut 4 bases from V and 2 bases from J; bases unmatched to any gene: 11. The CDR3 is made up of 17 amino acids.

This chain joins TRBV20-1 and TRBJ2-7, with D maybe TRBD1 (6 bases). The CDR3 length is 12 residues. With 5 bases removed from V and 3 bases from J, the gap between germline ends came to 11 bases. Looked up from germline, CDR1 is DFQATT and CDR2 is SNEGSKA (reference sequence). The CDR3 here is CSALTGFYEQYF. The CDR3 bases are TGCAGTGCTCTTACAGGGTTCTACGAGCAGTACTTC.

This clonotype showed up just a few times. The chain recombines TRBV20-1 with TRBJ2-3, with 7 bases fitting TRBD1. Germline assignment: CDR1 DFQATT and CDR2 SNEGSKA (reference sequence). The CDR3 sequence is 14 residues long. V trimming: 5 bases; J trimming: 0 bases; junction bases outside the gene matches: 5. DNA of the CDR3: TGCAGTGCTCCACCGGACAGGAGCACAGATACGCAGTATTTT. This translates into CSAPPDRSTDTQYF.

This clonotype was counted between two and nine times. The V gene is TRBV5-1, the J gene TRBJ2-7; D is undetermined. The V and J ends lost 0 bases and 0 bases respectively, with 10 bases between them. CDR1 and CDR2 from the germline V gene are SGHRS and YFSETQ. CDR3 length: 15 amino acids. The CDR3 DNA reads TGCGCCAGCAGCTTGGCCGTGGTCAGCTCCTACGAGCAGTACTTC. Translated, it gives CASSLAVVSSYEQYF.

A few counts support this clonotype. The V and J genes are TRBV7-9 and TRBJ2-1; unclear D gene. Trimming took off 4 bases at V and 6 bases at J, with 13 bases between the two ends. This CDR3 region has 14 residues. Germline V lookup: CDR1 SEHNR, CDR2 FQNEAQ (reference sequence). The CDR3 coding sequence is TGTGCCAGCAGCTCTTCTAGTAGATTCAATGAGCAGTTCTTC. It specifies CASSSSSRFNEQFF.

The rearrangement links TRBV10-3 to TRBJ2-2, with 11 positions matching TRBD1. The V gene end was trimmed by 4 bases and the J gene end by 4 bases; junction bases not matched to a gene: 8. Germline CDR1 reads ENHRY; CDR2 reads SYGVKD. This CDR3 has 17 residues. Here the CDR3 reads CAISAGQGAPGTGELFF. DNA of the CDR3: TGTGCCATCAGTGCAGGACAGGGGGCGCCTGGCACCGGGGAGCTGTTTTTT.

CDR3 sequence (DNA): TGCAGCGTCTCTGCTTGGGAGGGTCGGCCAGATACGCAGTATTTT. Amino acid sequence: CSVSAWEGRPDTQYF. V usage is TRBV29-1 and J usage is TRBJ2-3; 7 positions agree with TRBD2. The CDR3 spans 15 residues. The germline V gene has CDR1 SQVTM and CDR2 ANQGSEA. J gave up 4 bases and V 6 bases, and 13 bases lay outside the gene matches.

Only a few counts were recorded for this clonotype. The rearrangement links TRBV7-8 to TRBJ1-1; D gene ambiguous. This CDR3 spans 11 amino acids. The germline gives CDR1 SGHVS, CDR2 FQNEAQ. V was pared by 3 bases and J by 6 bases, with 5 bases between. The CDR3 sequence is CASSLDAEAFF. The CDR3 DNA follows: TGTGCCAGCAGCTTGGACGCTGAAGCTTTCTTT.

The CDR3 reads CASRGQSGYEQYF. As DNA, the CDR3 is TGTGCCAGCAGGGGACAGAGCGGCTACGAGCAGTACTTC. This chain connects TRBV3-1 to TRBJ2-7; 7 nucleotides agree with TRBD1. This CDR3 region has 13 residues. Unmatched junction bases numbered 5, after V lost 6 bases and J lost 3 bases. Per germline, CDR1 LGHDT and CDR2 YNNKEL (reference sequence).

V and J are TRBV20-1 and TRBJ2-7, with 8 nucleotides matching TRBD1. Germline V gives CDR1 DFQATT, CDR2 SNEGSKA (reference sequence). There are 15 residues in the CDR3. The junction had 14 bases not matched to a gene; V was cut back by 6 bases and J by 4 bases. CDR3 sequence (DNA): TGCAGTGCCGCGAGGCAGGCAGGGGGCATTTACGAGCAGTACTTC. Translated: CSAARQAGGIYEQYF.

The chain employs TRBV5-1 and TRBJ2-7; 7 bases map to TRBD2. Germline V lookup: CDR1 SGHRS, CDR2 YFSETQ. CDR3 length: 15 residues. Trimming removed 4 bases from V and 2 bases from J; junction bases left unmatched: 9. The CDR3 spells CASSPDVGGPYEQYF. In DNA form, the CDR3 reads TGCGCCAGCAGCCCCGACGTGGGAGGGCCCTACGAGCAGTACTTC. The full variable domain, completed using reference TRBV5-1 and TRBJ2-7, is KAGVTQTPRYLIKTRGQQVTLSCSPISGHRSVSWYQQTPGQGLQFLFEYFSETQRNKGNFPGRFSGRQFSNSRSEMNVSTLELGDSALYLCASSPDVGGPYEQYFGPGTRLTVT.

The chain combines TRBV6-1 with TRBJ2-2; TRBD1 might be the D (5 bases). This CDR3 comprises 17 residues. Germline V gene data show CDR1 as MNHNS and CDR2 as SASEGT. The V gene lost 4 bases and the J gene lost 6 bases, with 21 bases spanning the gap. CDR3 DNA: TGTGCCAGCAGTGTAGCCCCCCGGAGCGCAGGGTCCGGGGAGCTGTTTTTT. Amino acid sequence: CASSVAPRSAGSGELFF.

The CDR3 protein is CASRGGRGTYNEQFF. CDR3 nucleotides: TGTGCCAGCAGAGGGGGGCGGGGAACCTACAATGAGCAGTTCTTC. The rearrangement joins TRBV2 to TRBJ2-1, with D perhaps given as TRBD1 or TRBD2 (6 bases each). Trimming took 6 bases from V and 2 from J, leaving 14 bases between them. This CDR3 contains 15 residues. Germline V gene sequence: CDR1 SNHLY, CDR2 FYNNEI.

This clonotype was detected only a few times. This rearrangement joins TRBV7-2 to TRBJ1-1; a weak D match, TRBD1 (5 bases). Germline V gene data show CDR1 as SGHTA and CDR2 as FQGNSA. The length of the CDR3 is 15 residues. With 5 bases removed from V and 3 bases from J, the gap between germline ends came to 16 bases. The CDR3 loop reads CASSILWGSDTEAFF. The CDR3 DNA follows: TGTGCCAGCAGCATATTGTGGGGGTCCGACACTGAAGCTTTCTTT.

This clonotype was seen a few times. The chain joins TRBV3-1 to TRBJ2-7; D is possibly TRBD2 (6 bases). This CDR3 is built from 14 residues. CDR1 and CDR2 (germline): LGHDT, YNNKEL (reference sequence). V lost 1 base and J lost 1, with 8 bases in between. Here the CDR3 DNA reads TGTGCCAGCAGCCAAGCGGGAGCATCCTACGAGCAGTACTTC. This encodes CASSQAGASYEQYF.

The chain combines TRBV20-1 with TRBJ2-7; the match to TRBD2 covers 11 bases. This CDR3 contains 15 residues. Germline loops: CDR1 DFQATT, CDR2 SNEGSKA (reference sequence). The V segment lost 0 bases and the J segment 2 bases; nucleotides outside the gene matches: 3. This chain's CDR3 is CSARDRLAGPYEQYF. The CDR3, as DNA: TGCAGTGCTAGAGATAGACTAGCGGGGCCCTACGAGCAGTACTTC.

The chain has TRBV28 and TRBJ1-2; D possibly corresponds to TRBD1 (6 bases). This CDR3 spans 12 amino acids. Germline V gives CDR1 MDHEN, CDR2 SYDVKM. V was cut by 5 bases and J by 5 bases, with 9 bases left in between. In DNA form, the CDR3 reads TGTGCCAGCAGTCTACAGGGATATGGCTACACCTTC. Amino acids: CASSLQGYGYTF.

This clonotype was counted a few times. V and J are TRBV29-1 and TRBJ2-3; 8 bases are shared with TRBD2. CDR3 length: 15 amino acids. Germline-derived CDR1 and CDR2 are SQVTM and ANQGSEA. After removal of 7 bases from V and 3 bases from J, the junction contained 12 bases not matched to a gene. CDR3 DNA: TGCAGCGGGGCCGAAAGCGGGAGTTGGACAGATACGCAGTATTTT. Its protein is CSGAESGSWTDTQYF.

The chain is built from TRBV18 and TRBJ2-5; D unclear. The germline V gene encodes CDR1 KGHSH and CDR2 LQKENI. The ends were cut back, 6 bases at V and 5 bases at J, with 19 bases in the middle. CDR3 length: 15 residues. Here the CDR3 DNA reads TGTGCCAGCTCGTTGTTCGGAGACGGGCAGGAGACCCAGTACTTC. Encoded protein: CASSLFGDGQETQYF.

This sequence joins TRBV7-2 and TRBJ2-5; D not certain. Germline-derived CDR1 and CDR2 are SGHTA and FQGNSA. The CDR3 has 11 residues. V dropped 8 bases and J dropped 4 bases, with 8 bases sitting between them. The CDR3 nucleotides read TGTGCCAGCCAACTCATAGAGACCCAGTACTTC. It specifies CASQLIETQYF.

This chain joins TRBV7-2 and TRBJ2-5, with D uncertain. Trimming removed 5 bases from V and 3 bases from J, with 13 bases in between. CDR1 and CDR2 (germline): SGHTA, FQGNSA. This CDR3 region has 14 residues. The CDR3 spells CASSHPIGEETQYF. The CDR3 DNA is TGTGCCAGCAGCCACCCGATCGGAGAAGAGACCCAGTACTTC. The variable domain in full, with the rest retrieved from reference TRBV7-2 and TRBJ2-5, is GAGVSQSPSNKVTEKGKDVELRCDPISGHTALYWYRQSLGQGLEFLIYFQGNSAPDKSGLPSDRFSAERTGGSVSTLTIQRTQQEDSAVYLCASSHPIGEETQYFGPGTRLLVL.

This clonotype is deemed medium-sized (0.01 to 0.1%). The gene calls are TRBV20-1 and TRBJ2-4, with TRBD2 as a possible D gene (5 bases). Germline CDR1 DFQATT, CDR2 SNEGSKA (reference sequence). The V and J ends lost 5 bases and 3 bases respectively, with 8 bases between them. The CDR3 contains 12 residues. CDR3 in amino acids: CSAPRDKNIQYF. In DNA, the CDR3 is TGCAGTGCTCCCCGGGACAAAAACATTCAGTACTTC.

This chain joins TRBV24-1 and TRBJ2-3; TRBD2 matches at 10 bases. Germline V lookup: CDR1 KGHDR, CDR2 SFDVKD. CDR3 size: 17 residues. Trimming took 4 bases from V and 8 from J; bases not matched to a gene: 14. The CDR3 DNA sequence: TGTGCCACCAGTGACGCATCCCGGCTAGCGGGAGTTGCTACGCAGTATTTT. This translates into CATSDASRLAGVATQYF.

This clonotype was seen more than once but under ten times. The rearrangement links TRBV11-2 to TRBJ2-2; D is ambiguous. Between the trimmed V and J ends, which lost 3 bases and 0 bases, there was a span of 14 bases. CDR1 is SGHAT, CDR2 FQNNGV, per germline. This CDR3 region has 17 residues. The CDR3 here is CASSFSGGNANTGELFF. The CDR3 DNA follows: TGTGCCAGCAGCTTCAGTGGTGGGAACGCGAACACCGGGGAGCTGTTTTTT.

This clonotype was detected a few times. V is TRBV12-3 or TRBV12-4 and J is TRBJ2-1, with 13 bases fitting TRBD2. The CDR3 is 14 amino acids. With V trimmed by 8 bases and J by 7 bases, 5 bases remained unmatched. The CDR3: CASGRTSGSNEQFF. The CDR3 coding sequence is TGTGCCAGCGGGAGGACTAGCGGGAGTAATGAGCAGTTCTTC.

V gene TRBV12-3 or TRBV12-4 combines with J gene TRBJ2-7; 10 bases fit TRBD2. The CDR3 is made up of 16 amino acids. V shed 4 bases and J 3 bases; nucleotides not matched to a gene: 9. This CDR3 reads CASSSRTSGKGYEQYF. The CDR3, as DNA: TGTGCCAGCAGTTCTCGAACTAGCGGGAAGGGCTACGAGCAGTACTTC.

The rearrangement links TRBV12-3 or TRBV12-4 to TRBJ1-2; no clear D gene. Trimming pared 11 bases from V and 1 base from J, leaving 17 bases between. CDR3 size: 14 residues. DNA for the CDR3: TGTGCCTCTACGGTGGCAGCCCGTAACTATGGCTACACCTTC. Protein sequence: CASTVAARNYGYTF.

The chain has TRBV7-2 and TRBJ2-3; 9 nucleotides line up with TRBD2. CDR3 length equals 15 residues. The ends lost 5 bases at V and 2 bases at J; junction bases unmatched: 5. CDR1 and CDR2 from the germline V gene are SGHTA and FQGNSA. CDR3 coding DNA: TGTGCCAGCAGCCCCTTAGCGGGAGACACAGATACGCAGTATTTT. This encodes CASSPLAGDTDTQYF.

V and J are TRBV11-2 and TRBJ1-2, with 9 positions matching TRBD1. This CDR3 comprises 18 residues. V shed 2 bases, J shed 3 bases, and the junction held 13 bases outside the gene matches. CDR1 is SGHAT and CDR2 is FQNNGV in the germline V gene. CDR3 nucleotide sequence: TGTGCCAGCAGCTTAAAAGGCGGGACAGGGCCCAGGGACTATGGCTACACCTTC. Protein product: CASSLKGGTGPRDYGYTF.